This T cell receptor (beta chain) appears in the sequencing data of a study of blood T cell repertoires in COVID-19. Across the whole study: The United States, Italy and Spain were the sources of the acute and convalescent COVID-19 samples. PBMCs, B-cell-depleted T cells, or T cells were the source of the cDNA or gDNA that made up the material.

The CDR3 runs to 16 residues. V lost 5 bases, J lost 3 bases, and 7 bases stayed unmatched. Per the germline V gene, CDR1 is MGHRA and CDR2 is YSYEKL. The authors' processing: Researchers report that nucleated cell counts were estimated from reference gene primer amplification. Generated by immunoSEQ multiplex PCR, the TCRdb table keeps only in-frame clones and is missing some. D and trimming come from the DNA, and the V and J calls and clone size come from that table. The data contain about 170,000 clones, around 87% of them singletons. Material: peripheral blood. V gene TRBV4-1 combines with J gene TRBJ2-1; 10 bases are a match to TRBD2. This clonotype was obtained from a woman of 80 years or more in a cohort sampled during active or convalescent COVID-19. Written as DNA, the CDR3 is TGCGCCAGCAGCATCTCCCTAGCGGGAGTCTACAATGAGCAGTTCTTC. Residues: CASSISLAGVYNEQFF.